Following are 15 T cell receptor beta chains from one sample sequenced in a study of blood T cells in healthy people across ages. A second roughly 6 to 12 cycle PCR used barcoded and J-beta primers. One entry per CDR3 protein, called by TCRdb with MiXCR from the 5' RACE reads. The sample records 1.5 million to 2 million distinct CDR3 sequences, under 30% being singletons. Sequenced sample: blood. These receptors were obtained from a woman aged 25 to 45 in good health.

Ten or more counts support this clonotype. The chain employs TRBV29-1 and TRBJ2-5, with D tentatively TRBD2 (5 bases). From germline, CDR1 is SQVTM and CDR2 ANQGSEA. CDR3 length: 12 residues. V lost 2 bases to trimming and J lost 4 bases, with 8 bases between them. The CDR3, as DNA: TGCAGCGTTGAAATAGCGCCAGAGACCCAGTACTTC. Translating it yields CSVEIAPETQYF.

The table lists this clonotype with many counts. This chain connects TRBV4-3 to TRBJ2-5; D remains unclear. This CDR3 is 13 amino acids long. Germline-derived CDR1 and CDR2 are LGHNA and YSLEER. Between the trimmed V and J ends, which lost 0 bases and 3 bases, there was a span of 5 bases. As DNA, the CDR3 is TGCGCCAGCAGCCAAGAGGGTGAAGAGACCCAGTACTTC. The encoded protein is CASSQEGEETQYF.

The chain combines TRBV5-8 with TRBJ2-1; 9 bases are shared with TRBD2. The CDR3 totals 15 residues. Germline-derived CDR1 and CDR2 are SGHTS and YDEGEE. This CDR3 reads CSPGMAGGTYNEQFF. The CDR3 DNA follows: TGTTCCCCGGGTATGGCGGGAGGGACCTACAATGAGCAGTTCTTC.

This clonotype was detected only a few times. The chain employs TRBV2 and TRBJ1-5; D unclear. With 6 bases removed from V and 3 bases from J, the gap between germline ends came to 6 bases. The CDR3 totals 12 residues. Germline V lookup: CDR1 SNHLY, CDR2 FYNNEI. In nucleotides, the CDR3 is TGTGCCAGCAGGGCCATCAATCAGCCCCAGCATTTT. The encoded protein is CASRAINQPQHF.

The gene calls are TRBV7-2 and TRBJ2-1; D is unclear. The length of the CDR3 is 15 residues. CDR1 is SGHTA, CDR2 FQGNSA, per germline. V was trimmed by 5 bases and J by 0 bases, leaving 11 bases between them. CDR3 amino acids: CASSLRPISYNEQFF. CDR3 in DNA: TGTGCCAGCAGCCTGAGGCCGATCTCCTACAATGAGCAGTTCTTC.

Concerning this clonotype: A much larger clone differs from this one at a single base, so this may be a read error. The missing conserved phenylalanine or tryptophan at the end of this CDR3 makes a read error likely. CDR3 in DNA: TGTGCCAGCAGCCCGAGTGGGACAGGGGGTCACGGCTACACCGTC. Its translation is CASSPSGTGGHGYTV. The chain combines TRBV7-9 with TRBJ1-2; 11 nucleotides line up with TRBD1. CDR3 length: 15 residues. Germline lookup yields CDR1 SEHNR and CDR2 FQNEAQ (reference sequence). The J segment lost 8 bases and the V segment lost 5 bases, leaving 10 bases of the junction unmatched.

This clonotype has more than one count but fewer than ten. This rearrangement joins TRBV28 to TRBJ2-3, with 7 bases identical to TRBD2. CDR1 and CDR2 (germline): MDHEN, SYDVKM. J lost 3 bases, V lost 3 bases, and 6 bases had no gene match. The length of the CDR3 is 15 residues. CDR3 nucleotides: TGTGCCAGCAGTTTGTGGCTAGCGGAGACAGATACGCAGTATTTT. This sequence encodes CASSLWLAETDTQYF.

The chain has TRBV10-3 and TRBJ2-7, with no clear D. The length of the CDR3 is 12 residues. Trimming pared 1 base from V and 6 bases from J, leaving 7 bases between. CDR1 and CDR2 (germline): ENHRY, SYGVKD. For the CDR3, the DNA is TGTGCCATCAGTGAGTTTGGCTGCGAGCAGTACTTC. It is translated as CAISEFGCEQYF.

V gene TRBV11-2 combines with J gene TRBJ1-2, with D unresolved. The CDR3 sequence is 15 residues long. Germline V gene data show CDR1 as SGHAT and CDR2 as FQNNGV. V dropped 0 bases and J dropped 3 bases, with 11 bases sitting between them. This CDR3 reads CASSLDESGYYGYTF. The CDR3 coding sequence is TGTGCCAGCAGCTTAGATGAATCCGGTTACTATGGCTACACCTTC.

The chain is built from TRBV11-2 and TRBJ2-5; no clear D. V lost 6 bases to trimming and J lost 11 bases, with 19 bases between them. CDR3 length: 13 residues. The V gene's germline CDR1 is SGHAT and CDR2 FQNNGV. The DNA of the CDR3 is TGTGCCAGCAGTCTCATATCGACGAATGAGCAGTACTTC. It specifies CASSLISTNEQYF.

This clonotype has a handful of counts. The chain employs TRBV5-1 and TRBJ1-2, with a weak D call TRBD1 (5 bases). The ends were cut back, 2 bases at V and 1 base at J, with 21 bases in the middle. The V gene's germline CDR1 is SGHRS and CDR2 YFSETQ. This CDR3 has 18 amino acids. In DNA form, the CDR3 reads TGCGCCAGCAGCTTCGGCTGGGCCAGGGTGAAAAGTAACTATGGCTACACCTTC. Protein product: CASSFGWARVKSNYGYTF.

V and J are TRBV6-4 and TRBJ1-2; D remains ambiguous. This CDR3 is built from 15 residues. Deletions cut 0 bases from V and 0 bases from J, with 8 bases between. Germline-derived CDR1 and CDR2 are MRHNA and SNTAGT. CDR3 sequence reads: CASSDSARANYGYTF. The CDR3 region has the DNA TGTGCCAGCAGTGACTCGGCCAGAGCTAACTATGGCTACACCTTC.

This clonotype was picked up many times. The chain carries TRBV19 and TRBJ1-2; TRBD1 agrees at 12 bases. J gave up 7 bases and V 6 bases, and 9 bases lay outside the gene matches. The CDR3 is 15 residues long. The germline V gene encodes CDR1 LNHDA and CDR2 SQIVND (reference sequence). This chain's CDR3 is CASRTPGQGAAGYTF. CDR3 DNA sequence: TGTGCCAGTAGGACTCCGGGACAGGGGGCGGCTGGCTACACCTTC.

This clonotype has more than one count but fewer than ten. At one of its ends the junction is not consistent with the germline gene, which may arise from a read error. The gene calls are TRBV7-2 and TRBJ2-1, with 13 bases aligning to TRBD2. This CDR3 spans 17 amino acids. The germline gives CDR1 SGHTA, CDR2 FQGNSA. The CDR3 nucleotides read TGTGCCAGCAGCTTACAAACACTAGCGGGGGGGGACAATGAACAGTTCTTC. It specifies CASSLQTLAGGDNEQFF.

J is TRBJ2-1 and V is TRBV7-8; 12 bases agree with TRBD2. Per the germline V gene, CDR1 is SGHVS and CDR2 is FQNEAQ. V was clipped by 3 bases and J by 7 bases; unmatched bases: 10. The CDR3 sequence is 17 residues long. The CDR3 region is CASSFYRLAGDWNEQFF. In nucleotides, the CDR3 is TGTGCCAGCAGCTTTTACCGACTAGCGGGAGATTGGAATGAGCAGTTCTTC.